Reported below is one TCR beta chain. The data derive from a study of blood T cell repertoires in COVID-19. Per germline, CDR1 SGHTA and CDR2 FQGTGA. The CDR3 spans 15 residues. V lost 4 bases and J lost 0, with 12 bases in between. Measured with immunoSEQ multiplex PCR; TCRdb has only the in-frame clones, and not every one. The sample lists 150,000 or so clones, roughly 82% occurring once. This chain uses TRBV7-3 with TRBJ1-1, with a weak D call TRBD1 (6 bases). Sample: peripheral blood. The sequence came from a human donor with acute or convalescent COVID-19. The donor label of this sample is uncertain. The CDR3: CASSSGKGVNTEAFF. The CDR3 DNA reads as TGTGCCAGCAGCTCGGGAAAGGGGGTGAACACTGAAGCTTTCTTT.